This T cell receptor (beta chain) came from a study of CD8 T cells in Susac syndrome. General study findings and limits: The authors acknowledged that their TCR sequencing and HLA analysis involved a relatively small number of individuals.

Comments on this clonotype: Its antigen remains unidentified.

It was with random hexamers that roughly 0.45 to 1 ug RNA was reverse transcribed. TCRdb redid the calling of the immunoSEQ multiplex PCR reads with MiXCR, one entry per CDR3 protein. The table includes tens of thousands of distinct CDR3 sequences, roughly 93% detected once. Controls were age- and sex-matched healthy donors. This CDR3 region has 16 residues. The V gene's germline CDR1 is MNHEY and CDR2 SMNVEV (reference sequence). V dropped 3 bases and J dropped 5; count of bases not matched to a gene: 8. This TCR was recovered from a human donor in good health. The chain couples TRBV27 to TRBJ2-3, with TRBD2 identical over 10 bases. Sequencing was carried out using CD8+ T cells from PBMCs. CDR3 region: CASSFSTSGMGDTQYF. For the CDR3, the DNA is TGTGCCAGCAGTTTTTCCACTAGCGGGATGGGAGATACGCAGTATTTT.